This is a list of T cell receptor beta chains from one sample in a study of shared clonotypes between healthy human individuals. Clones were read by immunoSEQ multiplex PCR, and TCRdb kept only the in-frame ones, dropping some. Among roughly 520,000 clones listed, more than 95% were seen once. Sequenced sample: naive CD4+ T cells sorted from blood. The receptors were sampled from a woman younger than 45 in good health. CDR3s include the opening cysteine and the closing phenylalanine or tryptophan. Fields, in order: J gene, D gene, V gene, clone size, CDR3 DNA, CDR3 protein. A D gene is named only where the DNA matches it firmly. Only some rows state a clone size, as once, few, many or a class for expanded clones.

>TRBJ2-1|.|TRBV28|.
TGTGCCAGCAAAACGCCGTTGAGCTCCTACAATGAGCAGTTCTTC
CASKTPLSSYNEQFF
>TRBJ1-1|TRBD1|TRBV7-3|.
TGTGCCAGCAGCCCCCAAGGGACAGTGGGGAACACTGAAGCTTTCTTT
CASSPQGTVGNTEAFF
>TRBJ2-7|.|TRBV4-1|.
TGCGCCAGCAGCCAGGGCCATTCGAGCTCCTACGAGCAGTACTTC
CASSQGHSSSYEQYF
>TRBJ2-3|.|TRBV2|.
TGTGCCAGCACCCCGGGGGCTAGCGTGGGGTCAGATACGCAGTATTTT
CASTPGASVGSDTQYF
>TRBJ1-2|.|TRBV5-1|.
TGCGCCAGCAGCTTGGAAGTCACCCGATCCTATGGCTACACCTTC
CASSLEVTRSYGYTF
>TRBJ2-7|TRBD1|TRBV28|.
TGTGCCAGCAGTGATCCCGGGGACAGAGCCTACGAGCAGTACTTC
CASSDPGDRAYEQYF
>TRBJ2-7|TRBD2|TRBV15|once
TGTGCCACCAGCAGAGCAGCGGGAGGATACGAGCAGTACTTC
CATSRAAGGYEQYF
>TRBJ2-7|.|TRBV7-8|.
TGTGCCAGCAGCTTTCCCCCAAGGCCCCCCTACGAGCAGTACTTC
CASSFPPRPPYEQYF
>TRBJ2-7|.|TRBV7-6|once
TGTGCCAGCAGCACCCCTACCGGGACCGATTCCTACGAGCAGTACTTC
CASSTPTGTDSYEQYF
>TRBJ2-7|.|TRBV5-1|.
TGCGCCAGCAGCTTGGCAGTTGGGCGGGGCTACGAGCAGTACTTC
CASSLAVGRGYEQYF
>TRBJ1-4|.|TRBV6-5|.
TGTGCCAGCAGTTACCGACGGACAGTTAATGAAAAACTGTTTTTT
CASSYRRTVNEKLFF
>TRBJ2-5|.|TRBV28|.
TGTGCCACCAACGCGGTCAGTCCGCGAGGTGAGACCCAGTACTTC
CATNAVSPRGETQYF
>TRBJ2-1|TRBD2|TRBV29-1|.
TGCAGCGTTGCGGGGCGGGGGGCCTCCTACAATGAGCAGTTCTTC
CSVAGRGASYNEQFF
>TRBJ1-5|.|TRBV18|.
TGTGCCAGCTCACCAGGGACTTTGAGCAATCAGCCCCAGCATTTT
CASSPGTLSNQPQHF
>TRBJ2-2|TRBD2|TRBV5-1|once
TGCGCCAGCAGCCAACTAGCGGGAGTGGAGACCGGGGAGCTGTTTTTT
CASSQLAGVETGELFF
>TRBJ2-5|.|TRBV6-5|.
TGTGCCAGCAGTTACTCGACGCGGGGGCTCGAGACCCAGTACTTC
CASSYSTRGLETQYF
>TRBJ1-4|.|TRBV5-5|.
TGTGCCAGCGGGCTGGGACCGAAGATAAATGAAAAACTGTTTTTT
CASGLGPKINEKLFF
>TRBJ2-2|TRBD2|TRBV29-1|.
TGCAGCGTTCGACTAGCGGGAGCGGTAGGGGAGCTGTTTTTT
CSVRLAGAVGELFF
>TRBJ2-7|.|TRBV28|.
TGTGCCAGCAGTTTATTGCCAGGGTCTATTTACGAGCAGTACTTC
CASSLLPGSIYEQYF
>TRBJ1-4|.|TRBV5-4|.
TGTGCCAGCAGCTTGGGGGGCGCTGCCGGGTTAGGTGAAAAACTGTTTTTT
CASSLGGAAGLGEKLFF
>TRBJ1-2|.|TRBV28|.
TGTGCCAGCAGTTTGCGGGGCAATTATGGCTACACCTTC
CASSLRGNYGYTF
>TRBJ2-7|.|TRBV4-1|.
TGCGCCAGCAGCCCTCTGTCTAGCTTCGCCTACGAGCAGTACTTC
CASSPLSSFAYEQYF
>TRBJ2-3|TRBD2|TRBV7-2|.
TGTGCCAGCAGCCCCGAGCGGGGAGAGTCACAGTATTTT
CASSPERGESQYF
>TRBJ2-7|.|TRBV21-1|.
TGTGCCAGCAGCAAAGTCGTACAGGGGGCATGGTCCTACGAGCAGTACTTC
CASSKVVQGAWSYEQYF
>TRBJ1-4|TRBD1|TRBV19|.
TGTGCCAGTACCCCGGGACAGGGGCGGGCTAATGAAAAACTGTTTTTT
CASTPGQGRANEKLFF
>TRBJ2-1|.|TRBV28|.
TGTGCCAGCTGGCAGTACAATGAGCAGTTCTTC
CASWQYNEQFF
>TRBJ2-2|TRBD1|TRBV18|.
TGTGCCAGCAGCAGACAGGGCAGGGACACCGGGGAGCTGTTTTTT
CASSRQGRDTGELFF